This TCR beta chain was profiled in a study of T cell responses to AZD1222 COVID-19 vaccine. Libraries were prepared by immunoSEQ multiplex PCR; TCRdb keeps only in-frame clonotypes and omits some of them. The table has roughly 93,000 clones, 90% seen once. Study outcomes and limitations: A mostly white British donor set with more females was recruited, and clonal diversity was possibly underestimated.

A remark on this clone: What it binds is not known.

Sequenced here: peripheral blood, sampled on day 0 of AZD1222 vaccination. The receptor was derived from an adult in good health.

This chain's CDR3 is CASSPGGGNEKLFF. The CDR3 DNA follows: TGTGCCAGCAGCCCTGGGGGGGGAAATGAAAAACTGTTTTTT. The genes are TRBV7-2 and TRBJ1-4; maybe TRBD1 (5 bases). Per the germline V gene, CDR1 is SGHTA and CDR2 is FQGNSA. There are 14 residues in the CDR3. Trimming removed 5 bases at V and 5 bases at J, with 12 bases between.